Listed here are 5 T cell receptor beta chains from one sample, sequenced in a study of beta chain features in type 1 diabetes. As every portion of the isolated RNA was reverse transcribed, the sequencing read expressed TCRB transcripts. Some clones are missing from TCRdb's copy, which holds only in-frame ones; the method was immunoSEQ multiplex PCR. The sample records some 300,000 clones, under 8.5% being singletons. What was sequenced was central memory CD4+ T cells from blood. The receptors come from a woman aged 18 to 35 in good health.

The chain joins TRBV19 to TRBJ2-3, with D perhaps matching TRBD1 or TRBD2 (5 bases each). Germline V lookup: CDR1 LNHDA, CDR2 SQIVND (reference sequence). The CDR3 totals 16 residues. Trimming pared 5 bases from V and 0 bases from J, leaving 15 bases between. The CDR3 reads CASSVRGTTSTDTQYF. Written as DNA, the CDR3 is TGTGCCAGTAGTGTGAGGGGTACTACTAGCACAGATACGCAGTATTTT.

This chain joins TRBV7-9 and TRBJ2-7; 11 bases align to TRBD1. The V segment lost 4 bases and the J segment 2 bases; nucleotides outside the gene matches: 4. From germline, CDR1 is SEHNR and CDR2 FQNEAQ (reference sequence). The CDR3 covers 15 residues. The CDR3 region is CASSWTGGHTYEQYF. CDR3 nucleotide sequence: TGTGCCAGCAGCTGGACAGGGGGCCACACCTACGAGCAGTACTTC.

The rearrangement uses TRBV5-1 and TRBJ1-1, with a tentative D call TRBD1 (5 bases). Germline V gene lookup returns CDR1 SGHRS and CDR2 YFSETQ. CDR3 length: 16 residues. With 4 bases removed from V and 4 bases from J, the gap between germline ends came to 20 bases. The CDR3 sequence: CASSPEIGTTGTEAFF. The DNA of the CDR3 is TGCGCCAGCAGCCCAGAAATCGGGACCACGGGCACTGAAGCTTTCTTT. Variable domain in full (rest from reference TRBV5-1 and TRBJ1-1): KAGVTQTPRYLIKTRGQQVTLSCSPISGHRSVSWYQQTPGQGLQFLFEYFSETQRNKGNFPGRFSGRQFSNSRSEMNVSTLELGDSALYLCASSPEIGTTGTEAFFGQGTRLTVV.

The CDR3 nucleotides are TGTGCCAGCAGTCAGCTGGACAGGCTGAACACCGGGGAGCTGTTTTTT. Protein product: CASSQLDRLNTGELFF. V usage is TRBV11-2 and J usage is TRBJ2-2; TRBD1 matches at 7 bases. The CDR3 has 16 amino acids. Germline V CDR1 and CDR2: SGHAT, FQNNGV. V gave up 6 bases and J gave up 1 base; unmatched junction bases: 8.

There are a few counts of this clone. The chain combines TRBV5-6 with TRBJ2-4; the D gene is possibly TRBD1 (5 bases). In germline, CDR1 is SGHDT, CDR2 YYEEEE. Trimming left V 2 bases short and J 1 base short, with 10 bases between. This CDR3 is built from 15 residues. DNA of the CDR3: TGTGCCAGCAGCTTATGGCAGGGCGCCAAAAACATTCAGTACTTC. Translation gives CASSLWQGAKNIQYF.